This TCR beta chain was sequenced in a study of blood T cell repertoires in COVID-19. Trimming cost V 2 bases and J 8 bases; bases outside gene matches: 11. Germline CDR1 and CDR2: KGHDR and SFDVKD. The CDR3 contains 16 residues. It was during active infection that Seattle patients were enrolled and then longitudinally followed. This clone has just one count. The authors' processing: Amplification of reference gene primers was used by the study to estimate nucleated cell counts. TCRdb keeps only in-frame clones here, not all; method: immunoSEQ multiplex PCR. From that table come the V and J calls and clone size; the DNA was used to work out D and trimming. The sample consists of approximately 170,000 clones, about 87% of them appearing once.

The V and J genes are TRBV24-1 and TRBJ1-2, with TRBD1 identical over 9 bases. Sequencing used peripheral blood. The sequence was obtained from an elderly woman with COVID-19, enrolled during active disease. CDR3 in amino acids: CATSDSGTGYREGYTF. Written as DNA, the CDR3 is TGTGCCACCAGTGATTCGGGGACAGGGTATCGTGAGGGCTACACCTTC.